This TCR beta chain was recovered during a study of sequential checkpoint blockade in melanoma. Study in general: Both treatment sequences were followed by maintenance nivolumab.

Measured with immunoSEQ multiplex PCR; TCRdb has only the in-frame clones, and not every one. The sample has around 4,000 clones, 22% seen once. The CDR3 has 14 amino acids. Trimming removed 1 base at V and 5 bases at J, with 6 bases between. Germline assignment: CDR1 MGHDK and CDR2 SYGVNS. Treatment defined: randomized to nivolumab then ipilimumab (arm A) or the reverse (arm B). No patient had prior DNA-damaging chemotherapy. The gene calls are TRBV25-1 and TRBJ1-6, with D uncertain. The sequence was obtained from a human donor with melanoma. Sequencing was performed on tumor tissue (inferred from file names), taken from a patient given nivolumab and ipilimumab in sequence. CDR3 sequence (DNA): TGTGCCAGCAGTGAATCCCCAGATAATTCACCCCTCCACTTT. Translated, it gives CASSESPDNSPLHF.